This T cell receptor (beta chain) came from a study of coeliac disease. Study-level points and caveats: Cross-contamination between intraepithelial and lamina propria cells was possible.

V lost 2 bases to trimming and J lost 7 bases, with 12 bases between them. The germline CDR1 and CDR2 sequences are MNHEY and SMNVEV (reference sequence). This CDR3 region has 13 residues. The method was immunoSEQ multiplex PCR; TCRdb's version includes in-frame clones alone and lacks a portion of them. The sample shows some 1,000 clones, around 67% of them seen only once. As to this clone: No antigen is known for it.

The sequence was collected from a human donor without celiac disease. Sequencing was carried out using intraepithelial lymphocytes from the gut. V gene TRBV27 combines with J gene TRBJ2-7, with D perhaps matching TRBD2 (6 bases). Written as DNA, the CDR3 is TGTGCCAGCAGTTTAACCCTGACTAGTGAGCAGTACTTC. This encodes CASSLTLTSEQYF.